The 7 T cell receptor beta chains presented below share a single source sample, sequenced in a study of T cell repertoires in cytomegalovirus infection. TCRdb ran MiXCR on the reads and lists one entry per CDR3 protein. The sample includes hundreds of thousands of distinct CDR3 sequences, 20% to 25% of them seen just once. The sample taken for sequencing was CD8+ T cells from PBMCs. These receptor sequences come from a human donor in good health (CMV status not recorded). Some clones in this sample may be carry-over from other donors' samples.

This clonotype has ten or more counts. The rearrangement joins TRBV12-3 or TRBV12-4 to TRBJ1-1, with D perhaps TRBD1 (6 bases). CDR3 length: 16 amino acids. V lost 5 bases and J lost 1, with 17 bases in between. CDR3 nucleotides: TGTGCCAGCAGTCTCCTACAGGGAATTACGAACACTGAAGCTTTCTTT. It specifies CASSLLQGITNTEAFF.

A remark on this clonotype: A read error is possible here, since a much larger clone lies one base away. V is TRBV4-2 and J is TRBJ2-1, with 15 bases fitting TRBD2. The V gene's germline CDR1 is LGHNA and CDR2 YNFKEQ. With 4 bases clipped from V and 5 bases from J, the junction kept 3 bases outside the gene matches. The CDR3 is 16 residues long. The CDR3 DNA is TGTGCCAGCAGCCGGACTAGCGGGGGGGCGGACAATGAGCAGTTCTTC. Translating it yields CASSRTSGGADNEQFF.

Worth noting for this clonotype: A read error may be the cause here, since a much bigger clone is one base away. The DNA of the CDR3 is TGTGCCAGCAGTTACATGGGGGACAATGAGCAGTTCTTC. It specifies CASSYMGDNEQFF. This chain connects TRBV6-5 to TRBJ2-1; D tentatively fits TRBD1 or TRBD2 (5 bases each). With 2 bases removed from V and 5 bases from J, the gap between germline ends came to 7 bases. Per the germline V gene, CDR1 is MNHEY and CDR2 is SVGAGI. This CDR3 region has 13 residues.

This clonotype was observed a handful of times. The chain is built from TRBV6-2 or TRBV6-3 and TRBJ2-7; D uncertain. V was cut by 2 bases and J by 4 bases, with 9 bases left in between. There are 13 residues in the CDR3. CDR1 and CDR2 from the germline V gene are MNHEY and SVGEGT. CDR3 loop: CASSYLLAYEQYV. CDR3 DNA: TGTGCCAGCAGTTACCTGTTAGCTTACGAGCAGTACGTC.

The gene calls are TRBV29-1 and TRBJ1-2; D ambiguous. CDR1 and CDR2 from the germline V gene are SQVTM and ANQGSEA. Trimming stripped 1 base from V and 4 bases from J, with 13 bases between. This CDR3 has 14 amino acids. CDR3: CSVEGEERPYGYTF. The CDR3 region has the DNA TGCAGCGTTGAAGGGGAGGAACGACCCTATGGCTACACCTTC.

This chain uses TRBV7-9 with TRBJ2-1, with D unclear. The CDR3 extends over 12 amino acids. Germline CDR1 reads SEHNR; CDR2 reads FQNEAQ (reference sequence). Trimming pared 8 bases from V and 4 bases from J, leaving 9 bases between. This CDR3 reads CASARQYNEQFF. CDR3 in DNA: TGTGCCAGCGCCCGGCAGTACAATGAGCAGTTCTTC.

This clonotype was found a few times. The rearrangement uses TRBV2 and TRBJ2-1; D ambiguous. The CDR3 has 12 residues. CDR1 SNHLY and CDR2 FYNNEI come from the germline V gene. Between the trimmed V and J ends, which lost 1 base and 5 bases, there was a span of 3 bases. The CDR3 DNA is TGTGCCAGCAGTGAAGTGGACAATGAGCAGTTCTTC. It encodes CASSEVDNEQFF.